These T cell receptor beta chains were read from a single sample in a study of OX40 agonist ivuxolimab in advanced cancers. Method: immunoSEQ multiplex PCR; TCRdb's copy keeps in-frame clones and lacks some. The sample has fewer than 20,000 clones, approximately 77% seen once. Source: CD4+ or CD8+ T cells sorted from blood, taken in a trial of the OX40 agonist ivuxolimab. The receptors originated from an adult with an advanced solid tumor such as melanoma, head and neck, liver or kidney cancer. Each CDR3 is given with its conserved first and last residue. D genes are given only for firm matches. Clone size is shown for a subset of rows, as once, few, many or a class of expanded clone.

>-|TRBV2|-|TRBJ2-7
TGTGCCAGCCTGACAGGCTACGAGCAGTACTTC
CASLTGYEQYF
>few|TRBV6-1|TRBD2|TRBJ2-1
TGTGCCAGCAAGCGACTAGCGGGGGATAACAATGAGCAGTTCTTC
CASKRLAGDNNEQFF
>-|TRBV19|TRBD1|TRBJ1-5
TGTGCCAGTAGTACCCCGGACAGGGTGGATCAGCCCCAGCATTTT
CASSTPDRVDQPQHF
>-|TRBV6-5|TRBD2|TRBJ2-5
TGTGCCAGCAGTTACCGGACTAGCGGGGGTGAGGAGACCCAGTACTTC
CASSYRTSGGEETQYF
>-|TRBV19|-|TRBJ1-1
TGTGCCTCCTCTCCTGGGAGCACTGAAGCTTTCTTT
CASSPGSTEAFF
>-|TRBV6-1|TRBD1|TRBJ2-7
TGTGCCAGCAGTGAAGACAGGGGTAGGAACGAGCAGTACTTC
CASSEDRGRNEQYF
>few|TRBV4-3|-|TRBJ2-3
TGCGCCAGCAGCCAAGATCTTTGGGCCACTCACACAGATACGCAGTATTTT
CASSQDLWATHTDTQYF
>-|TRBV7-9|-|TRBJ1-1
TGTGCCAGCAGCTTTTCGACAGGCCTGAACACTGAAGCTTTCTTT
CASSFSTGLNTEAFF
>-|TRBV4-1|-|TRBJ1-2
TGCGCCAGCAGCCAAGAGGTCAGGGTGTCTAACTATGGCTACACCTTC
CASSQEVRVSNYGYTF
>-|TRBV5-1|-|TRBJ1-3
TGCGCCAGCAGCCCTGGGTCAGGCGGTGGAAACACCATATATTTT
CASSPGSGGGNTIYF
>-|TRBV7-9|TRBD2|TRBJ2-1
TGTGCCAGCAGTTCCGGGACTAGCGGGGAATTCTACTTTTACAATGAGCAGTTCTTC
CASSSGTSGEFYFYNEQFF
>few|TRBV27|-|TRBJ1-2
TGTGCCAGCAGTTCGATCGAGGGTATCTATGGCTACACCTTC
CASSSIEGIYGYTF
>-|TRBV7-9|-|TRBJ1-2
TGTGCCAGCAGCTTAGTACGCCAGGATTTCTATGGCTACACCTTC
CASSLVRQDFYGYTF
>-|TRBV7-5|-|TRBJ2-1
-
CASSSTGVWGSGNEQFF
>few|TRBV4-1|-|TRBJ1-2
TGCGCCAGCAGCCGGAAGAGGCGCCAGGGGCATGGCTACACCTTC
CASSRKRRQGHGYTF
>-|TRBV10-3|-|TRBJ2-3
TGTGCCATCAGTCCCGGGCCGGACACAGATACGCAGTATTTT
CAISPGPDTDTQYF
>-|TRBV4-3|-|TRBJ2-7
TGCGCCAGCAGCCAAGAGGAGGACCAGAAGGACGAGCAGTACTTC
CASSQEEDQKDEQYF
>-|TRBV4-2|-|TRBJ2-3
TGTGCCAGCAGCCAAGAGGAGGATACGCAGTATTTT
CASSQEEDTQYF
>few|TRBV19|-|TRBJ1-2
TGTGCCAGTAGTGATAACTTCTATGGCTACACCTTC
CASSDNFYGYTF
>-|TRBV27|-|TRBJ2-5
TGTGCCAGCTGGTTGATTTTGGGGGAGACCCAGTACTTC
CASWLILGETQYF
>-|TRBV5-1|-|TRBJ1-1
TGCGCCAGCAGCTTATCAGATAACACTGAAGCTTTCTTT
CASSLSDNTEAFF
>-|TRBV29-1|-|TRBJ2-1
TGCAGCGTTAAGGGCACCGACTCCTACAATGAGCAGTTCTTC
CSVKGTDSYNEQFF
>-|TRBV27|TRBD1|TRBJ2-1
TGTGCCAGCAGTTTAAGGGACAGGGGGTACAATGAGCAGTTCTTC
CASSLRDRGYNEQFF